Reported below is one TCR beta chain. Primers for the PCR totalled 60 Vbeta and 13 Jbeta. Method: immunoSEQ multiplex PCR; TCRdb's copy keeps in-frame clones and lacks some. The sample records some 150,000 clones, over 70% being singletons. Trimming cost V 8 bases and J 1 base, with 11 bases left between them. Germline lookup yields CDR1 MNHEY and CDR2 SVGAGI. This CDR3 has 13 amino acids. The entry originates in a study of cytomegalovirus exposure and HLA in healthy donors. The source of this sequence is a male donor in good health and CMV-seronegative. The chain recombines TRBV6-5 with TRBJ1-1; the D is unclear. Specimen: PBMCs. CDR3 DNA sequence: TGTGCCAGCGTCAGAGGAGGGAACACTGAAGCTTTCTTT. Translating it yields CASVRGGNTEAFF.